What follows are 20 T cell receptor beta chains derived from one specimen sequenced in a study of blood T cell repertoires in COVID-19. Libraries were prepared by immunoSEQ multiplex PCR; TCRdb keeps only in-frame clonotypes and omits some of them. Among some 87,000 clones listed, 80% to 90% were seen once. Material: peripheral blood. These receptors were obtained from a human donor in a cohort sampled during active COVID-19.

Remarks on this clone: Other DNA sequences from this sample encode an identical CDR3 as well. The chain links TRBV9 to TRBJ2-7; 9 nucleotides match TRBD1. Germline V gene sequence: CDR1 SGDLS, CDR2 YYNGEE. This CDR3 is 14 amino acids long. With V trimmed by 3 bases and J by 3 bases, 4 bases remained unmatched. In DNA form, the CDR3 reads TGTGCCAGCAGCGGAGGGACAGGGAACTACGAGCAGTACTTC. Translation gives CASSGGTGNYEQYF.

The rearrangement links TRBV11-2 to TRBJ1-5; a weak D match, TRBD1 (5 bases). This CDR3 is built from 15 residues. Germline-derived CDR1 and CDR2 are SGHAT and FQNNGV. Trimming stripped 5 bases from V and 1 base from J, with 12 bases between. The CDR3 DNA is TGTGCCAGCAGCACGACTGGGGGGAGCAATCAGCCCCAGCATTTT. Its protein product is CASSTTGGSNQPQHF.

The chain recombines TRBV7-9 with TRBJ2-3; D gene unclear. CDR3 length: 15 amino acids. The germline CDR1 and CDR2 sequences are SEHNR and FQNEAQ (reference sequence). With 5 bases removed from V and 0 bases from J, the gap between germline ends came to 12 bases. In DNA, the CDR3 is TGTGCCAGCAGCCCAGGTTTCTCTAGCACAGATACGCAGTATTTT. Translating gives CASSPGFSSTDTQYF. The full variable domain, with the rest looked up from reference TRBV7-9 and TRBJ2-3, is DTGVSQNPRHKITKRGQNVTFRCDPISEHNRLYWYRQTLGQGPEFLTYFQNEAQLEKSRLLSDRFSAERPKGSFSTLEIQRTEQGDSAMYLCASSPGFSSTDTQYFGPGTRLTVL.

The chain couples TRBV24-1 to TRBJ2-5; TRBD1 is a possible D gene (6 bases). The germline V and J ends were trimmed by 8 bases and 3 bases, with 9 bases remaining between them. The CDR3 contains 12 residues. Germline V gene data show CDR1 as KGHDR and CDR2 as SFDVKD. The CDR3 sequence is CATMDSEETQYF. CDR3 nucleotide sequence: TGTGCCACCATGGACAGCGAAGAGACCCAGTACTTC.

The V call is TRBV6-5, the J call TRBJ1-6, with D hard to call. The germline gives CDR1 MNHEY, CDR2 SVGAGI. This CDR3 spans 13 amino acids. V dropped 5 bases and J dropped 6 bases, with 8 bases sitting between them. The CDR3 reads CASSPGVNSPLHF. Written as DNA, the CDR3 is TGTGCCAGCAGTCCCGGGGTTAATTCACCCCTCCACTTT.

This clone has only a few counts. J is TRBJ1-5 and V is TRBV5-4; TRBD1 is a possible D gene (6 bases). CDR3 length: 15 amino acids. V was trimmed by 0 bases and J by 6 bases, leaving 13 bases between them. Germline-derived CDR1 and CDR2 are SGHNT and YYREEE (reference sequence). The CDR3, as DNA: TGTGCCAGCAGCTTGGGGGCGGGGGCCCCTCAGCCCCAGCATTTT. Protein sequence: CASSLGAGAPQPQHF.

Only one count was recorded for this clone. The J gene is TRBJ2-5, the V gene TRBV5-1, with a weak D call TRBD1 (6 bases). V was shortened by 0 bases and J by 5 bases, with 14 bases between the two germline ends. In germline, CDR1 is SGHRS, CDR2 YFSETQ. The CDR3 contains 15 residues. As DNA, the CDR3 is TGCGCCAGCAGCTTGGGAATGGGGGCTCAGGAGACCCAGTACTTC. Its protein is CASSLGMGAQETQYF.

The rearrangement joins TRBV5-6 to TRBJ1-1; D is undetermined. This CDR3 has 16 amino acids. CDR1 and CDR2 from the germline V gene are SGHDT and YYEEEE. Deletions cut 1 base from V and 5 bases from J, with 18 bases between. CDR3 DNA sequence: TGTGCCAGCAGCTTGATCCGCAGCCCGGGAGTTACTGAAGCTTTCTTT. It codes for CASSLIRSPGVTEAFF.

This chain joins TRBV19 and TRBJ1-5, with 8 bases fitting TRBD1. CDR3 length: 18 amino acids. Germline loops: CDR1 LNHDA, CDR2 SQIVND (reference sequence). V was clipped by 3 bases and J by 3 bases; unmatched bases: 13. DNA of the CDR3: TGTGCCAGTAGTATTGAGGGGACAGGTCTTGGCCCCAATCAGCCCCAGCATTTT. Translation gives CASSIEGTGLGPNQPQHF.

The chain has TRBV7-2 and TRBJ2-3; 10 positions agree with TRBD2. The junction had 2 bases not matched to a gene; V was cut back by 1 base and J by 4 bases. CDR3 length: 15 residues. Germline values: CDR1 SGHTA, CDR2 FQGNSA. In nucleotides, the CDR3 is TGTGCCAGCAGCTTAGTAGCGGGGGGCCCAGATACGCAGTATTTT. It encodes CASSLVAGGPDTQYF.

This clone occurred a few times. V is TRBV4-2 and J is TRBJ1-1, with TRBD1 matching 9 bases. CDR1 LGHNA and CDR2 YNFKEQ come from the germline V gene. With 3 bases clipped from V and 5 bases from J, the junction kept 7 bases outside the gene matches. The CDR3 runs to 15 residues. In DNA form, the CDR3 reads TGTGCCAGCAGCCAGCCCGGGACAGGGCAAACTGAAGCTTTCTTT. This codes for CASSQPGTGQTEAFF.

This sequence joins TRBV6-1 and TRBJ2-7, with TRBD2 matching over 7 bases. V trimming: 1 base; J trimming: 9 bases; junction bases outside the gene matches: 9. The CDR3 covers 14 residues. CDR1 MNHNS and CDR2 SASEGT come from the germline V gene. As DNA, the CDR3 is TGTGCCAGCAGTGAAGGGCAAGCGGGAAGGTGGCAGTACTTC. Amino acids: CASSEGQAGRWQYF.

The rearrangement links TRBV12-3 or TRBV12-4 to TRBJ1-4; D not certain. The CDR3 is 13 residues long. V dropped 3 bases and J dropped 5 bases, with 7 bases sitting between them. As DNA, the CDR3 is TGTGCCAGCAGTTTCCCGGGGAATGAAAAACTGTTTTTT. It codes for CASSFPGNEKLFF.

V gene TRBV6-5 combines with J gene TRBJ1-2; TRBD1 agrees at 9 bases. Germline V gene sequence: CDR1 MNHEY, CDR2 SVGAGI. The CDR3 contains 14 residues. Losses at the gene ends were 6 bases for V and 4 bases for J; bases not matched to a gene: 6. CDR3 sequence (DNA): TGTGCCAGCAGAAGGACAGGGGTCGGCTATGGCTACACCTTC. Protein sequence: CASRRTGVGYGYTF.

This clone was counted a few times. The chain carries TRBV11-1 and TRBJ1-1; weak D call: TRBD1 (5 bases). Trimming removed 5 bases at V and 4 bases at J, with 14 bases between. CDR1 and CDR2 from the germline V gene are SGHAT and FQDESV (reference sequence). The CDR3 spans 14 residues. CDR3 sequence: CASSPTDTGTEAFF. DNA for the CDR3: TGTGCCAGCAGCCCGACAGATACGGGCACTGAAGCTTTCTTT.

This clone showed up just once. The V call is TRBV27, the J call TRBJ2-3; 10 nucleotides match TRBD2. The ends lost 3 bases at V and 4 bases at J; junction bases unmatched: 4. Germline CDR1 MNHEY, CDR2 SMNVEV (reference sequence). The CDR3 is 15 residues long. This chain's CDR3 is CASSLLAGAADTQYF. Here the CDR3 DNA reads TGTGCCAGCAGTTTGCTAGCGGGGGCGGCAGATACGCAGTATTTT.

The CDR3 coding sequence is TGTGCCAGCAGCTTAGAACGAGGCGTGAGACGGGGGGGCGGTAAGACCCAGTACTTC. Translation: CASSLERGVRRGGGKTQYF. The chain couples TRBV7-6 to TRBJ2-5; 8 bases are a match to TRBD2. After removal of 1 base from V and 6 bases from J, the junction contained 19 bases not matched to a gene. Looked up from germline, CDR1 is SGHVS and CDR2 is FNYEAQ. CDR3 length: 19 residues.

V is TRBV3-1 (or the pseudogene TRBV3-2) and J is TRBJ1-6; D not certain. V lost 4 bases and J 8 bases, leaving 6 bases between the germline ends. The CDR3 is 12 amino acids. The V gene's germline CDR1 is LGHDT and CDR2 YNNKEL (reference sequence). The CDR3 is CASSRLDSPLHF. The CDR3 DNA follows: TGTGCCAGCAGCCGACTAGATTCACCCCTCCACTTT.

The chain uses TRBV21-1 and TRBJ2-2; TRBD1 is the table's D call and was not checked against the DNA. TRBV21-1 represents a pseudogene. This CDR3 has 17 residues. CDR3 protein: CASSKGGQGARTGELFF. CDR3 coding DNA: TGTGCCAGCAGCAAAGGGGGACAGGGGGCACGAACCGGGGAGCTGTTTTTT.

The CDR3 nucleotides are TGTGCCAGCTCACCAGGGCGTCAGGAAAAACTGTTTTTT. Protein: CASSPGRQEKLFF. The V and J genes are TRBV18 and TRBJ1-4; D is unclear. This CDR3 has 13 residues. V lost 2 bases to trimming and J lost 8 bases, with 9 bases between them. The germline V gene encodes CDR1 KGHSH and CDR2 LQKENI. The whole variable domain, filled in from reference TRBV18 and TRBJ1-4, reads NAGVMQNPRHLVRRRGQEARLRCSPMKGHSHVYWYRQLPEEGLKFMVYLQKENIIDESGMPKERFSAEFPKEGPSILRIQQVVRGDSAAYFCASSPGRQEKLFFGSGTQLSVL.